These 17 T cell receptor beta chains came from one sample sequenced in a study of T cells in Graves' hyperthyroidism and ophthalmopathy. RNA transcripts were the template for amplifying TCR beta CDR3 regions. Using the HTBI primer set, a first-round RT-PCR was run on the TCR CDR3. TCRdb passed the multiplex PCR reads through MiXCR, listing each CDR3 protein once. The data contain some 760,000 distinct CDR3 sequences, 12% to 15% of them singletons. Material: blood. The source of these receptors is a young woman with Graves' hyperthyroidism.

At least ten counts were recorded for this clonotype. The chain links TRBV6-5 to TRBJ1-1; D may be TRBD1 (5 bases). The CDR3 length is 13 residues. Trimming pared 0 bases from V and 10 bases from J, leaving 12 bases between. Germline V lookup: CDR1 MNHEY, CDR2 SVGAGI. The CDR3 nucleotides read TGTGCCAGCAGTTACTCGGTAGCTGGGGGAGCTTTCTTT. Translation gives CASSYSVAGGAFF.

This clonotype was detected only a few times. The chain combines TRBV19 with TRBJ2-1; TRBD1 matches at 10 bases. This CDR3 has 17 residues. Per germline, CDR1 LNHDA and CDR2 SQIVND (reference sequence). V dropped 3 bases and J dropped 6; count of bases not matched to a gene: 11. The CDR3 DNA reads as TGTGCCAGTAGTATCACCGGGACAGGGGACCTGACCAATGAGCAGTTCTTC. It codes for CASSITGTGDLTNEQFF.

This clonotype was counted at least ten times. CDR3 in amino acids: CASSFTQDSANYGYTF. The CDR3 region has the DNA TGTGCCAGCAGTTTTACCCAGGACAGTGCTAACTATGGCTACACCTTC. The rearrangement uses TRBV27 and TRBJ1-2; tentatively, D is TRBD1 (6 bases). Per germline, CDR1 MNHEY and CDR2 SMNVEV (reference sequence). V was cut by 3 bases and J by 0 bases, with 14 bases left in between. The CDR3 runs 16 residues.

This clonotype appeared many times. This chain connects TRBV7-9 to TRBJ1-1; the D is unclear. The germline V gene encodes CDR1 SEHNR and CDR2 FQNEAQ (reference sequence). The CDR3 contains 12 residues. Trimming removed 5 bases from V and 6 bases from J, with 10 bases in between. Written as DNA, the CDR3 is TGTGCCAGCAGCCCAAAAGGGTCTGAAGCTTTCTTT. Translating it yields CASSPKGSEAFF.

The sample holds many counts of this clonotype. The V call is TRBV18, the J call TRBJ1-6; maybe TRBD1 (5 bases). Germline CDR1 KGHSH, CDR2 LQKENI. There are 13 residues in the CDR3. Trimming pared 3 bases from V and 10 bases from J, leaving 10 bases between. The CDR3 here is CASSPGPSSPLHF. CDR3 in DNA: TGTGCCAGCTCACCGGGGCCGAGCTCACCCCTCCACTTT.

J is TRBJ1-5 and V is TRBV20-1, with 7 bases lining up with TRBD1. The J segment lost 1 base and the V segment lost 6 bases, leaving 9 bases of the junction unmatched. Looked up from germline, CDR1 is DFQATT and CDR2 is SNEGSKA (reference sequence). The CDR3 is 15 amino acids. The CDR3 DNA follows: TGCAGTGCCAGACAGGGCTCGTGGAGCAATCAGCCCCAGCATTTT. This translates into CSARQGSWSNQPQHF.

This clonotype was seen ten or more times. This chain uses TRBV11-2 with TRBJ2-7; tentative D call: TRBD2 (5 bases). This CDR3 region has 17 residues. CDR1 is SGHAT, CDR2 FQNNGV, per germline. The V end was cut by 1 base, the J end by 7 bases, with 23 bases between. The CDR3 sequence: CASSLGLGGSTRGEQYF. Here the CDR3 DNA reads TGTGCCAGCAGCTTAGGTTTAGGCGGCAGCACCCGCGGGGAGCAGTACTTC.

This clonotype was counted only a few times. This chain links TRBV28 with TRBJ2-7; the match to TRBD2 covers 10 bases. CDR3 size: 16 residues. Germline values: CDR1 MDHEN, CDR2 SYDVKM. J gave up 2 bases and V 5 bases, and 9 bases lay outside the gene matches. The CDR3: CASSPKLLAGAYEQYF. In DNA, the CDR3 is TGTGCCAGCAGTCCAAAACTTCTAGCGGGGGCCTACGAGCAGTACTTC.

Only a few counts were recorded for this clonotype. V and J are TRBV12-3 or TRBV12-4 and TRBJ1-2; no reliable D call. V was trimmed by 3 bases and J by 1 base, leaving 9 bases between them. This CDR3 comprises 14 residues. The CDR3 reads CASSLEYINYGYTF. CDR3 nucleotides: TGTGCCAGCAGTTTGGAATATATTAACTATGGCTACACCTTC.

The chain joins TRBV20-1 to TRBJ2-1, with 7 nucleotides matching TRBD2. Trimming at V came to 0 bases and at J to 0 bases, leaving 8 bases not matched to a gene. This CDR3 region has 17 residues. Germline CDR1 is DFQATT and CDR2 is SNEGSKA (reference sequence). CDR3 sequence (DNA): TGCAGTGCTAGAGACTCTAGCGGTAGGAGCTCCTACAATGAGCAGTTCTTC. It is translated as CSARDSSGRSSYNEQFF.

The chain has TRBV6-1 and TRBJ1-4, with D tentatively TRBD1 (6 bases). The CDR3 is made up of 14 amino acids. CDR1 and CDR2 from the germline V gene are MNHNS and SASEGT. Trimming pared 8 bases from V and 6 bases from J, leaving 16 bases between. The CDR3 reads CASGSGAGDEKLFF. Here the CDR3 DNA reads TGTGCCAGCGGTTCGGGGGCGGGGGATGAAAAACTGTTTTTT.

This clonotype was picked up many times. This CDR3 reads CASSSGLAGVTNTGELFF. The CDR3, as DNA: TGTGCCAGCAGTTCCGGACTAGCGGGAGTGACGAACACCGGGGAGCTGTTTTTT. The chain has TRBV27 and TRBJ2-2; 13 bases line up with TRBD2. CDR1 and CDR2 (germline): MNHEY, SMNVEV (reference sequence). The CDR3 is 18 residues long. Losses at the gene ends were 4 bases for V and 0 bases for J; bases not matched to a gene: 5.

This clonotype was counted many times. This chain uses TRBV2 with TRBJ1-1; D might be TRBD1 (5 bases). Trimming left V 8 bases short and J 0 bases short, with 13 bases between. The CDR3 covers 14 residues. The germline CDR1 and CDR2 sequences are SNHLY and FYNNEI. Here the CDR3 reads CASQLRTLNTEAFF. The CDR3 region has the DNA TGTGCCAGCCAACTGCGGACATTGAACACTGAAGCTTTCTTT.

This clonotype occurred many times. V gene TRBV20-1 combines with J gene TRBJ2-3; 10 positions match TRBD2. Germline values: CDR1 DFQATT, CDR2 SNEGSKA (reference sequence). The length of the CDR3 is 14 residues. J was trimmed by 1 base and V by 3 bases; bases with no gene match: 1. The CDR3 loop reads CSASGTSGTDTQYF. The CDR3 coding sequence is TGCAGTGCTAGCGGGACTAGCGGCACAGATACGCAGTATTTT.

V and J are TRBV4-2 and TRBJ2-1; possible D gene TRBD2, 6 bases. CDR3 length: 15 amino acids. CDR1 and CDR2 (germline): LGHNA, YNFKEQ. Trimming stripped 1 base from V and 1 base from J, with 8 bases between. The CDR3 region has the DNA TGTGCCAGCAGCCAAGGGGACTCTTCCTACAATGAGCAGTTCTTC. This codes for CASSQGDSSYNEQFF.

The chain uses TRBV18 and TRBJ2-7; 7 positions match TRBD1. Germline V gene lookup returns CDR1 KGHSH and CDR2 LQKENI. The CDR3 runs 16 residues. Trimming at V came to 2 bases and at J to 2 bases, leaving 9 bases not matched to a gene. This CDR3 reads CASSPSLQGSTYEQYF. The CDR3 DNA reads TGTGCCAGCTCACCATCTTTACAGGGGTCAACCTACGAGCAGTACTTC.

This clonotype was found many times. The genes are TRBV20-1 and TRBJ1-2, with D perhaps matching TRBD1 (6 bases). This CDR3 region has 13 residues. V gave up 6 bases and J gave up 0 bases, with 11 bases separating them. CDR1 is DFQATT, CDR2 SNEGSKA, per germline (reference sequence). In DNA form, the CDR3 reads TGCAGTGCAACAGGGTTAACTAACTATGGCTACACCTTC. Translation: CSATGLTNYGYTF.